These T cell receptor beta chains were read from a single sample in a study of human T cells and chemical hapten exposure. TCRdb reprocessed the reads with MiXCR, giving one entry per CDR3 protein. The table lists more than 100,000 distinct CDR3 sequences, less than 10% of them singletons, with 1.2% to 1.5% in the top ten. Sequenced material: whole blood. All receptors come from a human donor in good health. Some clones in this sample may be carry-over from other donors' samples. Each CDR3 is given with its conserved first and last residue. D genes are given only for firm matches. Rows may omit the clone size; those that give it use once, few, many or a size class.

j_gene,d_gene,abundance,v_gene,CDR3aa,CDR3nt
TRBJ2-1,NA,NA,TRBV7-9,CASRGGSYNEQFF,TGTGCCAGCAGGGGTGGCTCCTACAATGAGCAGTTCTTC
TRBJ1-2,NA,many,TRBV5-1,CASSPLNGHGYTF,TGCGCCAGCAGCCCCCTCAATGGTCATGGCTACACCTTC
TRBJ2-2,NA,NA,TRBV20-1,CSVDTRTGELFF,TGCAGTGTGGACACTCGGACCGGGGAGCTGTTTTTT
TRBJ2-1,TRBD2,few,TRBV7-6,CASSSPGLAGDPYEQFF,TGTGCCAGCAGCTCGCCGGGACTAGCGGGGGACCCCTATGAGCAGTTCTTC
TRBJ2-1,NA,NA,TRBV4-1,CASSQREGGSNEEQFF,TGCGCCAGCAGCCAACGCGAGGGAGGATCAAATGAGGAGCAGTTCTTC
TRBJ2-7,NA,few,TRBV28,CASSPRTVLHEQYF,TGTGCCAGCAGTCCCCGGACAGTTTTGCACGAGCAGTACTTC
TRBJ2-3,TRBD2,NA,TRBV20-1,CSASLTSGTADTQYF,TGCAGTGCTAGTCTCACTAGCGGGACCGCAGATACGCAGTATTTT
TRBJ2-7,NA,few,TRBV5-5,CASSLRRQALQQYF,TGTGCCAGCAGCTTGAGGCGACAGGCCCTCCAGCAGTACTTC
TRBJ2-1,TRBD2,NA,TRBV19,CASSHTSGSKNEQFF,TGTGCCAGTAGTCATACTAGCGGGAGTAAAAATGAGCAGTTCTTC
TRBJ2-7,TRBD1,NA,TRBV10-3,CAIRTGASDDEQYF,TGTGCCATCAGGACAGGGGCATCGGACGACGAGCAGTACTTC
TRBJ2-7,NA,NA,TRBV4-1,CASSQDWGPLYEQYF,TGCGCCAGCAGCCAAGATTGGGGGCCTTTATACGAGCAGTACTTC
TRBJ2-7,NA,NA,TRBV7-2,CASSSNRGQIYEQYF,TGTGCCAGCAGCTCCAACCGAGGACAGATTTACGAGCAGTACTTC
TRBJ2-3,NA,many,TRBV4-3,CASSQGIRGRTDTQYF,TGCGCCAGCAGCCAAGGGATCAGGGGACGCACAGATACGCAGTATTTT
TRBJ2-2,NA,NA,TRBV2,CASSEDQGQGTGELFF,TGTGCCAGCAGTGAGGATCAGGGGCAGGGGACCGGGGAGCTGTTTTTT
TRBJ1-1,NA,many,TRBV20-1,CSARHWNTEAFF,TGCAGTGCTAGACATTGGAACACTGAAGCTTTCTTT
TRBJ1-2,NA,NA,TRBV5-1,CASSLGMDYGYTF,TGCGCCAGCAGCCTTGGTATGGACTATGGCTACACCTTC
TRBJ1-1,TRBD1,few,TRBV9,CASSPGQGPTEAFF,TGTGCCAGCAGCCCGGGACAGGGACCGACTGAAGCTTTCTTT
TRBJ2-1,TRBD2,NA,TRBV2,CASRGLAGGQILYNEQFF,TGTGCCAGCCGGGGACTAGCGGGGGGCCAAATCCTCTACAATGAGCAGTTCTTC
TRBJ1-2,NA,NA,TRBV12-3/TRBV12-4,CASSRSGDGYTF,TGTGCCAGCAGTAGGTCAGGGGATGGCTACACCTTC
TRBJ2-7,TRBD1,few,TRBV7-3,CASSWGQGWEQYF,TGTGCCAGCAGCTGGGGACAGGGTTGGGAGCAGTACTTC
TRBJ1-4,TRBD1,few,TRBV12-3/TRBV12-4,CASSWGIGTGDEGEKLFF,TGTGCCAGCAGTTGGGGAATCGGGACAGGGGACGAGGGTGAAAAACTGTTTTTT